A single T cell receptor beta chain is shown here with its context. This entry is derived from a study of blood T cells in healthy people across ages. Trimming pared 7 bases from V and 1 base from J, leaving 10 bases between. The length of the CDR3 is 13 residues. A second PCR of about 7 to 12 cycles used a sample-barcoded 5' primer and a J-beta primer mix. From the 5' RACE reads, TCRdb called clonotypes with MiXCR, one entry per CDR3 protein. Of under 2 million distinct CDR3 sequences in the sample, about 35% were seen once. Every sample yielded at least 6.5 million isolated PBMCs. This TCR derives from a woman aged 25 to 39 in good health. The sample taken for sequencing was blood. The chain links TRBV12-3 or TRBV12-4 to TRBJ2-5; possible D gene TRBD1, 5 bases. This chain's CDR3 is CASKPQGQETQYF. In DNA, the CDR3 is TGTGCCAGCAAACCGCAGGGCCAAGAGACCCAGTACTTC.